This record covers a single T cell receptor (beta chain). Its antigen is not known. Measured with immunoSEQ multiplex PCR; TCRdb has only the in-frame clones, and not every one. The data contain 99,000 or so clones, just under 95% of them singletons. The sample comes from a study of graft-versus-host responses after intestinal transplantation. Study-wide context: Each transplant was multivisceral, liver-intestinal, or isolated intestinal. The recipients all started with anti-thymocyte globulin induction and then took tacrolimus and steroids for 3 to 4 years.

The CDR3 is 16 amino acids. J lost 5 bases, V lost 1 base, and 12 bases had no gene match. Germline loops: CDR1 SQVTM, CDR2 ANQGSEA. Study results and caveats: GvH clones were identified in recipient marrow, with some first appearing in ileum or blood.

The starting material was unstimulated CD8+ T cells sorted from spleen or lymph node cells, obtained before transplant. The TCR comes from a human donor who was the organ donor for an intestinal transplant. The V gene is TRBV29-1, the J gene TRBJ2-5, with 8 bases matching TRBD1. CDR3 nucleotides: TGCAGCGTTGAAGGATCCAGGGGGCCGGTATGGGAGACCCAGTACTTC. Its protein is CSVEGSRGPVWETQYF.